This TCR beta chain was profiled in a study of T cell clones after liver transplantation. V dropped 7 bases and J dropped 4 bases, with 11 bases sitting between them. This CDR3 has 12 amino acids. Germline V lookup: CDR1 SGDLS, CDR2 YYNGEE. TCRdb's copy holds only in-frame clones and misses some; the assay was immunoSEQ multiplex PCR. The table has 72,000 or so clones, less than 85% seen once. The J gene is TRBJ1-2, the V gene TRBV9, with D hard to call. Specimen: CD4+ T cells from blood, collected at the 22-month timepoint. The sequence was obtained from a human patient who received a liver transplant. Part of the T cells may come from the graft donor. The CDR3 bases are TGTGCCAGCGGGAATTTAGTCTATGGCTACACCTTC. Protein: CASGNLVYGYTF.